This TCR beta chain was captured in a study of human T cells and chemical hapten exposure. This clonotype has only a few counts. Described time point: patch test 2, 6 weeks after DPC sensitization. Treatment noted: therapeutic diphenylcyclopropenone sensitization with weekly scalp DPC. TCRdb re-analysed the RACE reads in MiXCR, keeping a single row per CDR3 protein. The repertoire consists of approximately 100,000 distinct CDR3 sequences, with roughly a tenth occurring once and the leading ten covering about 3.4%. The CDR3 length is 15 residues. Germline CDR1 MNHEY, CDR2 SMNVEV (reference sequence). V was pared by 3 bases and J by 5 bases, with 16 bases between.

This chain joins TRBV27 and TRBJ1-2, with D uncertain. The TCR was taken from a middle-aged woman with alopecia areata. Some clones in this sample may be carry-over from other donors' samples. Sequenced material: whole blood, taken in connection with sensitization to the hapten diphenylcyclopropenone (DPC). CDR3 region: CASSFQTRRRYGYTF. Here the CDR3 DNA reads TGTGCCAGCAGTTTCCAGACACGGAGGAGGTATGGCTACACCTTC.